This record concerns one TCR beta chain sequence. Its antigen is still unknown. V lost 6 bases to trimming and J lost 5 bases, with 7 bases between them. The CDR3 is 11 amino acids. The germline V gene has CDR1 DFQATT and CDR2 SNEGSKA (reference sequence). The sample is drawn from a study of T cell responses to AZD1222 COVID-19 vaccine. TCRdb's table, derived via immunoSEQ multiplex PCR, lists solely in-frame clones and lacks some. The sample consists of over 100,000 clones, around 90% of them appearing once. Study observations and caveats: The repertoires were collected only after the peak T cell response. Baseline seropositivity occurred in only a handful of AZD1222 recipients. Most donors were white British and more were female, and clonal diversity was possibly underestimated.

This TCR derives from an adult in good health. This sample comprised peripheral blood, obtained on day 0 of AZD1222 vaccination. The chain couples TRBV20-1 to TRBJ1-4; D might be TRBD1 (5 bases). The CDR3 nucleotides read TGCAGTGCCAGGGCCAATGAAAAACTGTTTTTT. This gives the protein CSARANEKLFF.